This TCR beta chain derives from a study of regulatory T cells in long-lasting Graves disease. The CDR3 runs to 16 residues. Trimming pared 1 base from V and 0 bases from J, leaving 12 bases between. Germline loops: CDR1 MNHEY, CDR2 SMNVEV (reference sequence). HTBI primers from iRepertoire and Arm-PCR of CDR3 regions yielded the TCR beta libraries. One entry per CDR3 protein results from TCRdb running MiXCR on the multiplex PCR reads. The sample lists more than 400,000 distinct CDR3 sequences, about a sixth occurring once. Time point reported: newly diagnosed GD, antithyroid drugs for less than 3 months. Making the TCR library involved RNA that had been extracted from PBMCs. Separately, the same data were catalogued under a study of T cells in Graves' hyperthyroidism and ophthalmopathy. According to that study: A 13 V-J model separated ophthalmopathy from stable hyperthyroidism.

The sample consisted of peripheral blood mononuclear cells (PBMCs), taken at new diagnosis, from a patient treated with antithyroid drugs. The gene calls are TRBV27 and TRBJ1-1; D unclear. The origin of this receptor is a man between 35 and 55 years old with Graves disease. CDR3 region: CASSLFGRLMNTEAFF. The CDR3 DNA reads as TGTGCCAGCAGTTTATTTGGCAGACTTATGAACACTGAAGCTTTCTTT.